This T cell receptor (beta chain) stems from a study of vaccination and CD4 T cells after COVID-19. Across the study: Overlapping peptides covering the spike proteins of SARS-CoV-2, HCoV-NL63, HCoV-OC43 and HCoV-229E were added to stimulate cells.

As concerns this clonotype: What it binds is not known.

An Oncomine TCR Beta short-read assay was used to sequence the DNA from cultured CD4+ T cells. TCRdb reprocessed the PCR reads with MiXCR, giving one entry per CDR3 protein. Among some 24,000 distinct CDR3 sequences listed, roughly 33% were seen once. This CDR3 comprises 14 residues. Germline CDR1 reads ENHRY; CDR2 reads SYGVKD. The V and J ends lost 0 bases and 5 bases, in that order; junction bases with no gene match: 3. Time point indicated: late sampling 161 to 241 days after vaccination in a few convalescent patients. Noted treatment: approximately nine-day PBMC culture with coronavirus spike peptide pools or control peptides (ViraFEST assay).

The sequence came from a human donor who had recovered from COVID-19. The gene calls are TRBV10-3 and TRBJ2-5; TRBD2 matches 7 bases. This material consisted of CD4+ T cells from blood, cultured in vitro, taken about 7 months after SARS-CoV-2 vaccination. This CDR3 reads CAISESGGKETQYF. The CDR3, as DNA: TGTGCCATCAGTGAGTCCGGGGGGAAGGAGACCCAGTACTTC.